This T cell receptor beta chain appears in the sequencing data of a study of T cell repertoires in cytomegalovirus infection. Overall study: Recently identified HLA-C-restricted and well-studied HLA-B-restricted CMV epitopes were used. Both CMV infection and a matching HLA type were indicated by public TCR beta signatures.

About this clonotype itself: The antigen is unknown.

Germline V gene lookup returns CDR1 SGHRS and CDR2 YFSETQ. V lost 2 bases and J 2 bases, leaving 11 bases between the germline ends. The CDR3 extends over 15 amino acids. Study-level points and caveats: Totalled public TCR beta family frequency picked out people who carried CMV plus the relevant HLA. The ex vivo response showed dominance by HLA-C-restricted CMV-specific TCR beta clonotypes.

MiXCR, applied by TCRdb to the reads, yields one record per CDR3 protein. The top ten clones hold around 48% of a sample with fewer than 650,000 distinct CDR3 sequences, almost 40% of them seen once. This TCR was sampled from a human donor in good health (CMV status not recorded). Some clones in this sample may be carry-over from other donors' samples. The material was cultured PBMCs, obtained from culture after CMV antigen stimulation. The J gene is TRBJ2-1, the V gene TRBV5-1; D is undetermined. This CDR3 is CASSFSRGTYNEQFF. The CDR3 DNA reads as TGCGCCAGCAGCTTTTCGCGCGGTACCTACAATGAGCAGTTCTTC.